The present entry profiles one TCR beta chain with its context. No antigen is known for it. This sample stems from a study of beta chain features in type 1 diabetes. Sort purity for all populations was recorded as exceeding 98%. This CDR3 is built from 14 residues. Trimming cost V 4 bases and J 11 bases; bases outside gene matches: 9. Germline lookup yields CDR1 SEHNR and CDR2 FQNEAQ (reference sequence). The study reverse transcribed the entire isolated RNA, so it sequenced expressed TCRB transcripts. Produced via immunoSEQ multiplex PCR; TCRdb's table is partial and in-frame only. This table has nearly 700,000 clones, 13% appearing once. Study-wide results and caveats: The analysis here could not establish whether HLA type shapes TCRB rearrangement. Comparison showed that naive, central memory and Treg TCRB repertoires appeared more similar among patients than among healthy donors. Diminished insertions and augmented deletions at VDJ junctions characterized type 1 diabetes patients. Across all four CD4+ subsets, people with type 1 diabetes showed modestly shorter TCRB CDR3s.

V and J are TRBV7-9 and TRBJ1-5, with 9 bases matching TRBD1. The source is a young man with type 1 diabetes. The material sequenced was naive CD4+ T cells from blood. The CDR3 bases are TGTGCCAGCAGCTCCTATACAGGGGGCGAGACCCAGCATTTT. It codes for CASSSYTGGETQHF.